This T cell receptor beta chain was identified in a study of shared T cell receptors in the human thymus (dated by TCRdb to about 2021). With regard to the full study: The study examined how the human thymus generates shared, self-reactive T-cell receptor alpha chains.

To note about this clone: The specificity of this receptor is unknown. One base away there is no much larger clone; base qualities are not given.

Library method: the immunoSEQ multiplex PCR assay. Imported from immuneACCESS, the table was reduced by TCRdb to in-frame sequences with V and J called. These copies leave out some clones; in studies compared against another copy, an unresolved V gene accounts for under half, and the cause of the remainder is not known. A total of hundreds of thousands of clones appear in this sample, around three quarters of them only once. About 0.012% of the sample goes to the ten largest clones. The CDR3 sequence holds 14 residues, the cysteine and phenylalanine included. The sequence is cut down to CDR3 DNA, 42 bases in frame from base 1. Sequences SGDLS (CDR1) and YYNGEE (CDR2) are obtained from the germline V gene. Ends trimmed: V by 3 bases, J by 3 bases; bases unmatched to a gene: 4. This sample also appeared in a second study, on human thymus T cells. Per that second paper: Immunologically healthy infants undergoing open corrective cardiac surgery for congenital heart defects in Finland were used as donors. Thymus tissue was obtained as surgical resects removed during corrective cardiac surgery. Both the thymic and the peripheral blood repertoires appeared to show biased V and J gene segment usage. The related research reported highly overlapping thymic TCR repertoires among unrelated individuals. The study characterized TCR alpha and beta repertoires from seven to nine infant thymus samples and a few related peripheral blood samples. The cohort included about 6 male and a couple of female infants, with donor ages spanning 7 to 244 days. Thymocytes were freed from the tissue by mechanical means and kept at -70 degrees C as pellets of 10-30 million cells. A QIAsymphony instrument was used to extract genomic DNA from frozen cell pellets. TCRB and TCRAD loci were amplified from a standardized quantity of quality-controlled genomic DNA using the immunoSEQ multiplex PCR assay. Amplicons spanned the V(D)J region at a length sufficient to cover the CDR3 and identify V and J genes. The amplicons were sequenced on an Illumina platform via the commercial immunoSEQ service. Corrections for primer bias and sequencing errors followed previously described methods, while TCRAD and TCRB definitions were based on the IMGT database. Analysis of the repertoires was done with immunoSEQ Analyzer 3.0 and VDJTools and included basic statistics, V/J segment usage, diversity estimates, rarefaction and pairwise overlap. Diversity was estimated using the Chao1, ChaoE, Efron-Thisted, Shannon and inverse Simpson indices, and was also estimated on datasets down-sampled to the size of the smallest sample. Repertoire overlap used strict matching of CDR3 nucleotide sequence, V gene and J gene, with Jaccard-based multidimensional scaling clustering. On average, thymus samples yielded 800,000 or so unique TCRB clonotypes, whereas blood samples yielded 65,000 to 100,000.

The sample comprised thymocytes. The source is a boy under three years old with a congenital heart defect. Donor details come from another sample of the same person, matched by shared clones. The V and J genes are TRBV9 and TRBJ2-3; a stretch of 7 junction bases matches TRBD1. CDR3 reads: CASSDRGWTDTQYF. Here is the DNA: TGTGCCAGCAGCGACAGGGGTTGGACAGATACGCAGTATTTT.